Listed below are T cell receptor beta chains from one sample, sequenced in a study of technical replicates of blood from several donors. Generated by immunoSEQ multiplex PCR, the TCRdb table keeps only in-frame clones and is missing some. The table records about 72,000 clones, less than 97% of them present only once. Sequenced input: T cells isolated from PBMCs. These receptors all come from a human donor in good health. CDR3s leave out the opening cysteine and the closing phenylalanine or tryptophan.

v_call	j_call	cdr3_aa
TRBV4-2	TRBJ2-1	ASSQGRGGSYNEQF
TRBV27	TRBJ2-6	ASSLLAGESGANVLT
TRBV27	TRBJ1-2	ASKTGGHGYT
TRBV6-1	TRBJ1-5	ASSRQGNQPQH
TRBV10-2	TRBJ1-1	ASSELQGGYEAF
TRBV29-1	TRBJ1-2	SVEGQGTIYGYT
TRBV5-6	TRBJ2-3	ASSLTAIPDTQY
TRBV18	TRBJ1-2	ASSPGTAAIYGYT
TRBV5-1	TRBJ2-7	ASSQPTGGFYEQY
TRBV25-1	TRBJ1-4	ASSDRDREEKLF
TRBV7-4	TRBJ1-1	ASSSIGEAF
TRBV11-2	TRBJ1-2	ASTEDRLNYGYT
TRBV27	TRBJ2-3	ASSLFDRGLSDTQY
TRBV27	TRBJ1-2	ASSSGQPLYGYT
TRBV28	TRBJ1-3	ASSGGSAGNTIY
TRBV6-5	TRBJ1-3	ASSYSGSNTRNTIY
TRBV23-1	TRBJ2-7	ASSRLRITGQGHEQY
TRBV10-2	TRBJ2-7	ASSDTGTANYEQY
TRBV7-9	TRBJ2-4	ASSRTPAGSSKNIQY
TRBV6-1	TRBJ2-5	ASSEESGEGPETQY
TRBV28	TRBJ2-2	ASSSGLAGVRELF
TRBV2	TRBJ1-4	ASNDILGGKLF
TRBV2	TRBJ1-2	ASSAPGVAT
TRBV7-6	TRBJ1-5	ASSLGTGGDQPQH
TRBV15	TRBJ2-2	ATSREGGKNTGELF
TRBV27	TRBJ1-1	ASTPGQGAVEAF
TRBV6-5	TRBJ1-4	ASSYYSTNEKLF
TRBV11-2	TRBJ1-2	ASSSPVQGGYGYT
TRBV30	TRBJ1-5	AWSDFGGNQPQH
TRBV19	TRBJ2-6	ASSTPRQGGGSGANVLT
TRBV29-1	TRBJ1-4	SVGGSNEKLF